The 20 T cell receptor beta chains listed next were all sequenced from one sample in a study of monozygotic twins with inflammatory bowel disease. TCRdb re-called the 5' RACE reads and shows each CDR3 protein once, DNA omitted. In total, the table holds fewer than 550,000 distinct CDR3 sequences. Sequencing was carried out using blood. These TCRs come from a human donor with ulcerative colitis or Crohn's disease, or a healthy co-twin of an affected twin (not recorded which).

CDR3: CASSLRDRGLSEKLFF. The V call is TRBV7-2, the J call TRBJ1-4; there is no DNA to check the TCRdb D call of TRBD1. The CDR3 covers 16 residues. Germline V lookup: CDR1 SGHTA, CDR2 FQGNSA.

The genes are TRBV7-2 and TRBJ1-2. This CDR3 is 14 amino acids long. Germline V gene lookup returns CDR1 SGHTA and CDR2 FQGNSA. CDR3 loop: CASSLGPANYGYTF.

The V gene is TRBV27, the J gene TRBJ1-1; TCRdb reports TRBD1, a call that lacks DNA to check it against. Looked up from germline, CDR1 is MNHEY and CDR2 is SMNVEV (reference sequence). CDR3 length: 16 amino acids. The CDR3 spells CASSPHPGQGDTEAFF.

This rearrangement joins TRBV7-8 to TRBJ2-1; no DNA is available, so the TRBD2 call from TCRdb remains unchecked. Looked up from germline, CDR1 is SGHVS and CDR2 is FQNEAQ. The CDR3 covers 18 residues. The chain's CDR3 is CASSPGLAGVSSYNEQFF.

The rearrangement uses TRBV7-6 and TRBJ2-2; TCRdb's assignment of TRBD1 cannot be checked, as there is no DNA. The CDR3 loop spans 15 amino acids. CDR1 is SGHVS and CDR2 is FNYEAQ in the germline V gene. The CDR3 loop reads CASSSAGAYTGELFF. Full variable domain (rest looked up from reference TRBV7-6 and TRBJ2-2): GAGVSQSPRYKVTKRGQDVALRCDPISGHVSLYWYRQALGQGPEFLTYFNYEAQQDKSGLPNDRFSAERPEGSISTLTIQRTEQRDSAMYRCASSSAGAYTGELFFGEGSRLTVL.

The chain recombines TRBV2 with TRBJ2-7; TCRdb lists TRBD1, though no DNA is available to test this call. Germline V CDR1 and CDR2: SNHLY, FYNNEI. The CDR3 is made up of 16 amino acids. This chain's CDR3 is CASSERGTGLTYEQYF.

This chain joins TRBV6-1 and TRBJ2-7; TCRdb calls TRBD1, which cannot be checked without DNA. The germline gives CDR1 MNHNS, CDR2 SASEGT. This CDR3 has 15 residues. The CDR3 sequence is CASSGDRPPIYEQYF.

The chain is built from TRBV6-6 and TRBJ2-7; TCRdb's D call, TRBD1, is unchecked because there is no DNA. Germline CDR1 and CDR2: MNHNY and SVGAGI (reference sequence). The CDR3 sequence is 14 residues long. Here the CDR3 reads CASETGQGRYEQYF.

V is TRBV29-1 and J is TRBJ2-1; absent DNA, TCRdb's TRBD2 call cannot be checked. Germline CDR1 SQVTM, CDR2 ANQGSEA. The CDR3 is made up of 13 amino acids. The CDR3 region is CSGGAGAYNEQFF.

The V call is TRBV6-5, the J call TRBJ2-1. This CDR3 has 15 residues. Germline-derived CDR1 and CDR2 are MNHEY and SVGAGI. CDR3 in amino acids: CASSFTTSAYNEQFF.

V and J are TRBV20-1 and TRBJ2-2; TCRdb's D call of TRBD1 is untestable without DNA. The germline gives CDR1 DFQATT, CDR2 SNEGSKA (reference sequence). The CDR3 has 17 residues. CDR3 loop: CSARGQTGGPNTGELFF.

The chain carries TRBV14 and TRBJ1-1; TCRdb proposes TRBD1, but this gene call is untestable without DNA. Germline V lookup: CDR1 SGHDN, CDR2 FVKESK. The CDR3 sequence is 13 residues long. This CDR3 reads CASQNRENTEAFF. The whole variable domain, remainder taken from reference TRBV14 and TRBJ1-1, is EAGVTQFPSHSVIEKGQTVTLRCDPISGHDNLYWYRRVMGKEIKFLLHFVKESKQDESGMPNNRFLAERTGGTYSTLKVQPAELEDSGVYFCASQNRENTEAFFGQGTRLTVV.

The J gene is TRBJ2-2, the V gene TRBV3-1; TCRdb returns TRBD1, unconfirmable since there is no DNA. Germline CDR1 LGHDT, CDR2 YNNKEL (reference sequence). The CDR3 consists of 16 residues. The CDR3 loop is CASTPARGKTTGELFF.

The rearrangement links TRBV5-6 to TRBJ1-6; TCRdb calls TRBD1, which cannot be checked without DNA. The CDR3 covers 15 residues. CDR1 SGHDT and CDR2 YYEEEE come from the germline V gene. CDR3 protein: CASSLWDGGSSPLHF. Using reference TRBV5-6 and TRBJ1-6 for the parts outside the CDR3, the full variable domain is DAGVTQSPTHLIKTRGQQVTLRCSPKSGHDTVSWYQQALGQGPQFIFQYYEEEERQRGNFPDRFSGHQFPNYSSELNVNALLLGDSALYLCASSLWDGGSSPLHFGNGTRLTVT.

The chain couples TRBV19 to TRBJ1-1; TCRdb selects TRBD1, and the lack of DNA leaves this call unchecked. The CDR3 is 14 residues long. The germline V gene has CDR1 LNHDA and CDR2 SQIVND (reference sequence). The CDR3 sequence: CASSIETGVPEAFF.

The rearrangement links TRBV18 to TRBJ2-3; the D gene TCRdb calls, TRBD1, cannot be checked with no DNA. There are 17 residues in the CDR3. Germline CDR1 reads KGHSH; CDR2 reads LQKENI. The CDR3 is CASSPSLIQGTTDTQYF.

This chain uses TRBV7-2 with TRBJ1-2; TCRdb reports TRBD1, a call that lacks DNA to check it against. CDR1 SGHTA and CDR2 FQGNSA come from the germline V gene. The CDR3 is made up of 17 amino acids. The chain's CDR3 is CASSLAPSTGAPYGYTF. The entire variable domain, with the rest obtained from reference TRBV7-2 and TRBJ1-2, is as follows: GAGVSQSPSNKVTEKGKDVELRCDPISGHTALYWYRQSLGQGLEFLIYFQGNSAPDKSGLPSDRFSAERTGGSVSTLTIQRTQQEDSAVYLCASSLAPSTGAPYGYTFGSGTRLTVV.

J is TRBJ1-5 and V is TRBV7-2; there is no DNA to check the TCRdb D call of TRBD1. The CDR3 is made up of 14 amino acids. From germline, CDR1 is SGHTA and CDR2 FQGNSA. CDR3 sequence: CASSFRAANQPQHF.

The V and J genes are TRBV7-9 and TRBJ1-1; TCRdb designates TRBD1, a call that cannot be tested without DNA. The CDR3 spans 12 residues. CDR1 SEHNR and CDR2 FQNEAQ come from the germline V gene (reference sequence). The CDR3 spells CASSFGQGRVFF.

This rearrangement joins TRBV10-3 to TRBJ2-1; TCRdb gives TRBD1 as the D gene, but with no DNA this cannot be confirmed. The CDR3 runs 12 residues. Germline-derived CDR1 and CDR2 are ENHRY and SYGVKD. This CDR3 is CAISEESGQGLF.